The rows below give T cell receptor beta chains drawn from one sample of a study of human T cells and chemical hapten exposure. TCRdb recomputed calls from the RACE reads with MiXCR, one row per CDR3 protein. There are around 260,000 distinct CDR3 sequences in the sample; approximately 8.6% occur only once, and 2.3% lies in the top ten. The starting material was whole blood, obtained in connection with sensitization to the hapten diphenylcyclopropenone (DPC). Source of these receptors: a woman between 40 and 55 years old with alopecia areata. Some clones in this sample may be carry-over from other donors' samples. Both conserved end residues are part of each CDR3. The D gene is left open where the match is weak. Rows give clone size only sometimes, using once, few, many, or a class for an expanded clone.

abundance,j_gene,v_gene,d_gene,CDR3aa,CDR3nt
.,TRBJ2-3,TRBV20-1,TRBD1,CSAYGQGAKADTQYF,TGCAGTGCTTACGGACAGGGGGCGAAGGCAGATACGCAGTATTTT
few,TRBJ2-1,TRBV27,TRBD2,CASSSQPGLALITEQFF,TGTGCCAGCAGTTCTCAGCCGGGACTAGCCCTAATTACTGAGCAGTTCTTC
.,TRBJ2-6,TRBV7-2,.,CASSLFVLTSGANVLTF,TGTGCCAGCAGCTTATTTGTGTTAACCTCTGGGGCCAACGTCCTGACTTTC
few,TRBJ2-5,TRBV29-1,.,CSVGPTQETQYF,TGCAGCGTTGGCCCGACGCAAGAGACCCAGTACTTC
.,TRBJ2-6,TRBV25-1,.,CASSGAGPPSGANVLTF,TGTGCCAGCAGTGGGGCGGGACCCCCCTCTGGGGCCAACGTCCTGACTTTC
few,TRBJ1-4,TRBV5-1,TRBD1,CASSLGRRGHEKLFF,TGCGCCAGCAGCTTGGGGCGGAGGGGGCACGAAAAACTGTTTTTT
.,TRBJ2-3,TRBV18,.,CASSRRARDTQYF,TGTGCCAGCTCTCGGAGGGCCCGGGATACGCAGTATTTT
.,TRBJ2-3,TRBV12-3/TRBV12-4,TRBD2,CASSLALTASGRLNF,TGTGCCAGCAGTTTAGCGCTAACGGCTAGCGGGAGACTAAATTTT
.,TRBJ2-1,TRBV28,TRBD1,CASSTPGQGKNEQFF,TGTGCCAGCAGTACACCGGGACAGGGTAAAAATGAGCAGTTCTTC
few,TRBJ1-1,TRBV12-3/TRBV12-4,TRBD1,CASRQTGEDTEAFF,TGTGCCAGCAGACAGACAGGGGAGGACACTGAAGCTTTCTTT
many,TRBJ2-7,TRBV7-2,.,CASSFLGLPDEGKYF,TGTGCCAGCAGCTTTCTTGGTCTTCCCGACGAGGGGAAGTACTTC
many,TRBJ1-5,TRBV7-2,.,CASSLDGAVGGQPQHF,TGTGCCAGCAGCTTAGACGGGGCCGTAGGAGGTCAGCCCCAGCATTTT
many,TRBJ1-3,TRBV20-1,.,CSARDSDAGDGNTIYF,TGCAGTGCTAGGGACTCGGACGCCGGTGATGGAAACACCATATATTTT
.,TRBJ2-2,TRBV12-5,TRBD1,CASGRTGNTGELFF,TGTGCTAGTGGTCGGACAGGGAACACCGGGGAGCTGTTTTTT
.,TRBJ1-6,TRBV6-5,.,CASTPHTADNSPLHF,TGTGCCAGCACCCCCCATACGGCGGATAATTCACCCCTCCACTTT
few,TRBJ2-1,TRBV9,TRBD2,CASSPPTSGSRNEQFF,TGTGCCAGCAGCCCCCCTACTAGCGGGAGTCGCAATGAGCAGTTCTTC
.,TRBJ2-4,TRBV20-1,TRBD1,CSAGQGDIQYF,TGCAGTGCTGGACAGGGCGACATTCAGTACTTC
.,TRBJ2-1,TRBV20-1,.,CSAESTGGDEQFF,TGCAGTGCTGAAAGCACAGGGGGGGATGAGCAGTTCTTC
.,TRBJ1-6,TRBV6-2/TRBV6-3,.,CASSYSTNSPLHF,TGTGCCAGCAGTTACTCCACGAATTCACCCCTCCACTTT
few,TRBJ2-2,TRBV29-1,.,CSVLLQENTGELFF,TGCAGCGTTCTTTTACAGGAGAACACCGGGGAGCTGTTTTTT
few,TRBJ2-1,TRBV5-6,.,CASSLADTFSYNEQFF,TGTGCCAGCAGCTTGGCGGACACCTTCTCCTACAATGAGCAGTTCTTC
.,TRBJ1-2,TRBV7-9,.,CASTPPGSYGYTF,TGTGCCAGCACTCCTCCGGGGAGTTATGGCTACACCTTC
.,TRBJ2-5,TRBV10-3,TRBD2,CAISEGAGVSQETQYF,TGTGCCATCAGTGAGGGAGCGGGAGTGTCCCAAGAGACCCAGTACTTC
few,TRBJ2-4,TRBV28,TRBD2,CASSLFSGAAGNIQYF,TGTGCCAGCAGTTTATTCAGCGGGGCCGCGGGAAACATTCAGTACTTC
many,TRBJ2-7,TRBV7-9,TRBD1,CASSSTGGDYEQYF,TGTGCCAGCAGCTCCACAGGGGGCGACTACGAGCAGTACTTC
few,TRBJ1-2,TRBV29-1,.,CSGMDTNYGYTF,TGCAGCGGGATGGACACTAACTATGGCTACACCTTC
.,TRBJ1-4,TRBV14,TRBD1,CASNRGLNEKLFF,TGTGCCAGTAACAGGGGCCTTAATGAAAAACTGTTTTTT
many,TRBJ1-4,TRBV7-9,TRBD1,CASSWGQGGEKLFF,TGTGCCAGCAGCTGGGGACAGGGTGGTGAAAAACTGTTTTTT
many,TRBJ1-3,TRBV27,.,CASSLSPQTTGGSGNTIYF,TGTGCCAGCAGTCTATCACCACAAACGACAGGAGGGTCCGGAAACACCATATATTTT
few,TRBJ2-5,TRBV7-3,TRBD2,CASSLIGLAGGPQETQYF,TGTGCCAGCAGCTTAATCGGGCTAGCGGGAGGCCCCCAAGAGACCCAGTACTTC
many,TRBJ1-2,TRBV29-1,.,CSVEKGDYGYTF,TGCAGCGTTGAAAAAGGGGACTATGGCTACACCTTC